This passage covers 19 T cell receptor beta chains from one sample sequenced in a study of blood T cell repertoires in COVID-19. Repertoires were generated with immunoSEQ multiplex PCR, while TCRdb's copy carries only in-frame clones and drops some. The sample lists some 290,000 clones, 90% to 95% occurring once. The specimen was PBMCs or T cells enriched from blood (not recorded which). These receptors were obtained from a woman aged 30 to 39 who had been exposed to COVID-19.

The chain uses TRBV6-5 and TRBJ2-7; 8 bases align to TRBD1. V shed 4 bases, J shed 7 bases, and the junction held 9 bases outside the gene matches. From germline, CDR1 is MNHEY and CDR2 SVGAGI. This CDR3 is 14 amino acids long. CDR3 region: CASSSSTGVREQYF. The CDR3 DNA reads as TGTGCCAGCAGTTCCTCGACAGGGGTGAGAGAGCAGTACTTC.

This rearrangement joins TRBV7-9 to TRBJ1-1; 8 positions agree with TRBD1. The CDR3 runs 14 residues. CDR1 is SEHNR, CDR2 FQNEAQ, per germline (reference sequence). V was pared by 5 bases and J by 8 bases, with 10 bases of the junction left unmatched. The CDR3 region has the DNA TGTGCCAGCAGCCCCTACGGGACAGGCAACGAAGCTTTCTTT. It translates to CASSPYGTGNEAFF.

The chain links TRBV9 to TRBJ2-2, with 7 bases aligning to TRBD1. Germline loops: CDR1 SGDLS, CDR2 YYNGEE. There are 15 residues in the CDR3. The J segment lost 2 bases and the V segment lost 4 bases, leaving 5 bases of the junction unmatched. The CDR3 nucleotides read TGTGCCAGCAGCCGGGGACAGCTTAACACCGGGGAGCTGTTTTTT. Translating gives CASSRGQLNTGELFF.

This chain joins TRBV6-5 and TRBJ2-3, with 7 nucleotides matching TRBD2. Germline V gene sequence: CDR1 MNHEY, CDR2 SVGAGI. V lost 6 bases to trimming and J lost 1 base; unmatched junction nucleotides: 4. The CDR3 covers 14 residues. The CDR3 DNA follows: TGTGCCAGCAGACCCAGCGGGGGCACAGATACGCAGTATTTT. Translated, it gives CASRPSGGTDTQYF.

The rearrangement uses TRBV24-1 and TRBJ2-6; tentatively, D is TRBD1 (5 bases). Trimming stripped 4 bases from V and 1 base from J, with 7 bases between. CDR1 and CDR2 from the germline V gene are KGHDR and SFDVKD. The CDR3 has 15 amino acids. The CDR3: CATSDSGSGANVLTF. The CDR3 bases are TGTGCCACCAGTGACTCAGGGTCTGGGGCCAACGTCCTGACTTTC.

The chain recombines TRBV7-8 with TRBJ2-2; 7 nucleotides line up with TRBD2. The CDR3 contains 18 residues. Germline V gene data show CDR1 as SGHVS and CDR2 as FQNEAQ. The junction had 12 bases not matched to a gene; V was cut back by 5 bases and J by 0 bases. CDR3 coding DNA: TGTGCCAGCAGCGAATATCGGGGGGACTTCCCGAACACCGGGGAGCTGTTTTTT. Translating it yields CASSEYRGDFPNTGELFF.

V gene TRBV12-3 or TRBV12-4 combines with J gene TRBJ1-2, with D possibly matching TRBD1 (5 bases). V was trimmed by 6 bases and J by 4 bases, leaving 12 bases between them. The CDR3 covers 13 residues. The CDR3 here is CASRQDRIYGYTF. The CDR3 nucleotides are TGTGCCAGCAGACAGGACCGAATCTATGGCTACACCTTC.

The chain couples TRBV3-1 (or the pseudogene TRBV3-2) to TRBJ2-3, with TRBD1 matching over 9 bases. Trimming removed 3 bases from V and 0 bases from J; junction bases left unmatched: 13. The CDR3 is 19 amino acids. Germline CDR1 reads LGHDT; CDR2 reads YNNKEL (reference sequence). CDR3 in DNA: TGTGCCAGCAGCCAGATCCGGGACAGGGCTCGTACTAGCACAGATACGCAGTATTTT. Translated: CASSQIRDRARTSTDTQYF.

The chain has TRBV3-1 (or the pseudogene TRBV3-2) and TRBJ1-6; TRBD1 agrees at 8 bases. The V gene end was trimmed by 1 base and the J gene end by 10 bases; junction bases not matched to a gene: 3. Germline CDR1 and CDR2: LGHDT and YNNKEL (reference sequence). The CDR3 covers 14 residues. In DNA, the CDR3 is TGTGCCAGCAGCCAAGGGACAGGGAACTCACCCCTCCACTTT. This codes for CASSQGTGNSPLHF.

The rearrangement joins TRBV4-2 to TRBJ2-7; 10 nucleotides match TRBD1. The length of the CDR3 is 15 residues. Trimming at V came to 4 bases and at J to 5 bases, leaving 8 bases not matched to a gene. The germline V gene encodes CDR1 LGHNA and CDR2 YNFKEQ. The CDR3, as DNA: TGTGCCAGCAGCCTAGGACAGGGGGACACAAACGAGCAGTACTTC. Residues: CASSLGQGDTNEQYF.

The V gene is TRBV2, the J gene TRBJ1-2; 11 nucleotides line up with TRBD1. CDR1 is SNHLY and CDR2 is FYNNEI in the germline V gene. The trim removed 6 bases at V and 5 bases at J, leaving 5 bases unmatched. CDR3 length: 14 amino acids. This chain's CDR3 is CASRGTGGGYGYTF. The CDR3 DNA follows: TGTGCCAGCAGGGGGACAGGGGGAGGGTATGGCTACACCTTC.

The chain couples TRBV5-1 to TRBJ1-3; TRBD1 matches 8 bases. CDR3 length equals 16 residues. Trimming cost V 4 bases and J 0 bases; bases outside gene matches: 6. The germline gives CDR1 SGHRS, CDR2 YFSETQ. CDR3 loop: CASSPMTGASGNTIYF. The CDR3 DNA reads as TGCGCCAGCAGCCCTATGACAGGGGCCTCTGGAAACACCATATATTTT.

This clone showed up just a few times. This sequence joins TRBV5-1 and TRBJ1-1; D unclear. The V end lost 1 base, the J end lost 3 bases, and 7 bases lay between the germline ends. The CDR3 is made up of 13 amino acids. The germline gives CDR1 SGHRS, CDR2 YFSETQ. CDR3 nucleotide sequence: TGCGCCAGCAGCTTGTACGGTTACACTGAAGCTTTCTTT. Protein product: CASSLYGYTEAFF.

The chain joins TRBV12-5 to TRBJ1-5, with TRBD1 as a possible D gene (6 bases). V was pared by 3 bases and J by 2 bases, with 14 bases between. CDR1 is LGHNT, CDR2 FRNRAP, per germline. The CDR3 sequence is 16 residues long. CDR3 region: CASGFRTESGNQPQHF. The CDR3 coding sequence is TGTGCTAGTGGTTTCCGGACAGAGTCAGGCAATCAGCCCCAGCATTTT. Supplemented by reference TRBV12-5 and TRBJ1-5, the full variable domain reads DARVTQTPRHKVTEMGQEVTMRCQPILGHNTVFWYRQTMMQGLELLAYFRNRAPLDDSGMPKDRFSAEMPDATLATLKIQPSEPRDSAVYFCASGFRTESGNQPQHFGDGTRLSIL.

The CDR3 protein is CVVSVEAFF. CDR3 coding DNA: TGCGTCGTTAGTGTTGAAGCTTTCTTT. The chain recombines TRBV10-1 with TRBJ1-1; no reliable D call. Germline V gene sequence: CDR1 WNHNN, CDR2 SYGVQD (reference sequence). CDR3 length: 9 amino acids.

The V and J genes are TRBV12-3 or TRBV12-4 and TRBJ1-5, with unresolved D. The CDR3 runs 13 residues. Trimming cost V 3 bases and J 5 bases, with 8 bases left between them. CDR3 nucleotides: TGTGCCAGCAGTTTTATCGGGGATCAGCCCCAGCATTTT. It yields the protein CASSFIGDQPQHF.

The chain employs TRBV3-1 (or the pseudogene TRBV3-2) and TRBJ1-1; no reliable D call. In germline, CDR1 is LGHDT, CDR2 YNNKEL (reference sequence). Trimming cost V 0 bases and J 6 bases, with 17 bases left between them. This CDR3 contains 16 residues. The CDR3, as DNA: TGTGCCAGCAGCCAAGATAGAGCGACGGGAGGAGCTGAAGCTTTCTTT. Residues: CASSQDRATGGAEAFF.

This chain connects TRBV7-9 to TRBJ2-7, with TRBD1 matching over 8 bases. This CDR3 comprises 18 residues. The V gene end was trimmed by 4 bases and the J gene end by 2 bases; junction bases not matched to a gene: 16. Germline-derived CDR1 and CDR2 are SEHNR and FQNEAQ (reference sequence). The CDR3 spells CASSSQLIRTRGPYEQYF. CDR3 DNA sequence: TGTGCCAGCAGCTCTCAGTTGATCCGGACCAGGGGGCCCTACGAGCAGTACTTC.

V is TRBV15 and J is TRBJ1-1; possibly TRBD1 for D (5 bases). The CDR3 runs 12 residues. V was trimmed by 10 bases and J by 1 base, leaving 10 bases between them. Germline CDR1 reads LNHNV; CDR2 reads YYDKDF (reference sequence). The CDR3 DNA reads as TGTGCCAGCGGGACTGGGAACACTGAAGCTTTCTTT. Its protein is CASGTGNTEAFF. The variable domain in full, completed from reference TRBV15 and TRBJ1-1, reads DAMVIQNPRYQVTQFGKPVTLSCSQTLNHNVMYWYQQKSSQAPKLLFHYYDKDFNNEADTPDNFQSRRPNTSFCFLDIRSPGLGDTAMYLCASGTGNTEAFFGQGTRLTVV.